This T cell receptor (beta chain) emerged from a study of shared clonotypes between healthy human individuals (dated by TCRdb to the early 2020s). In the study overall: The cohort comprised a couple of women and a few men aged 18 to 49 years. To increase sequencing depth and limit assay-specific biases, different laboratories used diverse techniques to prepare libraries and sequence TCR repertoires. The study deeply sequenced blood TCR repertoires of about 5 healthy adults to estimate repertoire size and the extent of clonotype sharing between individuals. Per donor, leukapheresis produced somewhere between about 0.94 and 9 billion PBMCs. Per donor, three plates each were used for CD4 naive and CD4 memory, two for CD8 naive, and one for CD8 memory.

Using the deep immunoSEQ assay, TCR CDR3 regions were amplified from genomic DNA by multiplex PCR. For each cell subset, the extracted genomic DNA was distributed evenly across all wells of several immunoSEQ 96-well plates, and each plate served as one replicate. For sorted subsets, each replicate PCR was loaded with 200 to 250 ng genomic DNA, equivalent to 30,000 or so T cell genomes. Purified libraries were measured with a Qubit 3.0 fluorometer, size-checked on a Bioanalyzer 2100, and measured again with the KAPA Library Quantification kit. A separate single-read 150-cycle Illumina NextSeq 550 flow cell was used to sequence each immunoSEQ 96-well plate. Concerning the study's data processing: The immunoSEQ output contained only junctional sequences without quality scores, so filtering could not match that applied to full-length reads. Sequences were annotated with PyIR, a Python wrapper for IgBLAST v1.9, using IMGT germline references to assign V/J genes and CDR3. Reads with weak V/J assignments (E-value above 1e-6), missing CDR3, stop codons, out-of-frame junctions, or ambiguous translated residues were removed. V3J clonotypes were defined as sequences sharing the same inferred V gene, J gene, and CDR3 amino acid sequence. Percentage overlap between repertoires was calculated by dividing the number of shared unique clonotypes by the size of the smaller repertoire. Repertoire richness was assessed with RTK rarefaction, the Chao1 estimator, and Recon v2.1 estimates of unobserved clonotypes. OLGA was used to compute generation probabilities for all TCRbeta clonotypes that the gDNA method yielded from a few donors. Imported from immuneACCESS, the table was reduced by TCRdb to in-frame sequences with V and J called. These copies leave out some clones; in studies compared against another copy, an unresolved V gene accounts for under half, and the cause of the remainder is not known. For V, J and clone size, that table is used; D and trimming come from the DNA. This sample lists a few hundred thousand clones; 95% were detected once. The top ten clonotypes cover less than 0.13% of the sample.

A word on this clone: Its binding antigen is unknown. Base qualities were left out, and no much larger clone turns up one base away.

Here is what the overall study found, with its caveats: Because the study included only a small number of donors, the genetic and exposure-history diversity represented was limited. When a handful of donors were compared, the shared fraction of clonotypes was 5% to 6.5% for naive CD4, 3% to 4% for naive CD8, roughly 2.3% for memory CD4, and about 0.36% for memory CD8. Rarefaction of sorted-subset datasets indicated incomplete sequencing despite the large sequencing depth. Compared with non-shared clonotypes, the clonotypes found in all four sorted-subset donors had higher generation probabilities. Larger estimated clonotype richness was generally found for naive subsets than for memory subsets. Pairwise subsampling led to the expectation that sequencing depth would affect the degree of clonotype sharing among donors. Sampling was restricted to blood, and TCR repertoires in tissue are likely to differ from TCR repertoires in blood.

CD8 naive samples were obtained by positive selection for CCR7 among CD45RO-negative cells, yielding a CD45RA+CCR7+ population from which TemRA cells were excluded. Donors were healthy HIV-negative adults with no recently reported acute infections or vaccinations. Every donor was a Caucasian adult residing in Nashville, Tennessee, USA. Blood was obtained by leukapheresis, after which PBMCs were separated by Ficoll-Histopaque density gradient centrifugation and cryopreserved in liquid nitrogen vapor phase. Analytical flow cytometry was used to check the purity and quantity of each magnetically sorted T cell population. Genomic DNA was isolated from every sorted fraction and measured by UV absorbance on a Nanodrop 2000c. CDR1 and CDR2 (MNHEY, SMNVEV) derive from the germline V gene (reference sequence). The trim is 5 bases for V and 8 bases for J, with a gap of 16 bases between the germline ends. From its cysteine to its phenylalanine, the CDR3 spans 14 amino acids. Of all the DNA, just the CDR3 is kept, 42 bases in frame from base 1.

The sample comprised naive CD8+ T cells sorted from blood. In light of the paper, this sample's cell subset or site label describes: CD45RA+CCR7+. Rearrangement joined TRBV27 to TRBJ2-1; the D gene is possibly TRBD2, with 6 bases matching. This receptor was identified in a woman aged 25 to 39 in good health. The nucleotides read TGTGCCAGCAGTCCCCTCCCCTGGGAGGATGAGCAGTTCTTC. This is translated as CASSPLPWEDEQFF.